This T cell receptor (beta chain) was sequenced for a study of blood T cell repertoires in COVID-19. Under the authors' procedure: How many nucleated cells were present was estimated from reference gene primer amplification. TCRdb's copy holds only in-frame clones and misses some; the assay was immunoSEQ multiplex PCR. Clonal size and the V and J genes are those of that table, whereas D and trimming came from the DNA. The table shows some 71,000 clones, with just over 85% occurring only once. This CDR3 has 19 residues. The V gene end was trimmed by 6 bases and the J gene end by 2 bases; junction bases not matched to a gene: 17. Germline loops: CDR1 MDHEN, CDR2 SYDVKM.

Sequenced material: peripheral blood. The clonotype comes from a man aged 30 to 45 with acute or convalescent COVID-19. This chain joins TRBV28 and TRBJ1-5; 9 bases match TRBD1. The chain's CDR3 is CASRGYRDRVLAGNQPQHF. The DNA of the CDR3 is TGTGCCAGCAGGGGGTACCGGGACAGGGTATTGGCTGGCAATCAGCCCCAGCATTTT.